These 8 T cell receptor beta chains originate from one sample sequenced in a study of blood T cell repertoires in COVID-19. TCRdb's copy holds only in-frame clones and misses some; the assay was immunoSEQ multiplex PCR. The data contain roughly 64,000 clones, approximately 80% of them singletons. Material for sequencing was peripheral blood. Receptor source: a woman aged 60 to 75 with acute or convalescent COVID-19.

The chain uses TRBV21-1 and TRBJ1-5; the table's D call of TRBD1 was not tested on the DNA. TRBV21-1 is a pseudogene segment. The CDR3 loop spans 18 amino acids. CDR3 in amino acids: CASNATGKDRGGLWPQHF. The CDR3 DNA follows: TGTGCCAGCAACGCAACCGGGAAAGACAGAGGGGGTTTATGGCCCCAGCATTTT.

V and J are TRBV15 and TRBJ1-2; 9 bases agree with TRBD1. Germline V gives CDR1 LNHNV, CDR2 YYDKDF (reference sequence). The length of the CDR3 is 17 residues. The trim removed 0 bases at V and 1 base at J, leaving 6 bases unmatched. CDR3 sequence: CATSRDGQGSGNYGYTF. For the CDR3, the DNA is TGTGCCACCAGCAGAGATGGACAGGGGTCCGGTAACTATGGCTACACCTTC.

The V call is TRBV29-1, the J call TRBJ2-7, with 10 bases aligning to TRBD2. V dropped 0 bases and J dropped 7; count of bases not matched to a gene: 3. Germline loops: CDR1 SQVTM, CDR2 ANQGSEA. CDR3 size: 13 residues. CDR3: CSVEELAGREQYF. The CDR3 DNA reads TGCAGCGTTGAAGAACTAGCGGGGCGTGAGCAGTACTTC.

The chain links TRBV2 to TRBJ1-6, with TRBD1 matching 9 bases. CDR3 length equals 15 residues. The V gene's germline CDR1 is SNHLY and CDR2 FYNNEI. Trimming cost V 6 bases and J 9 bases; bases outside gene matches: 9. CDR3 in DNA: TGTGCCAGCAGCGTCCTTGGGACAGGGTCTTCACCCCTCCACTTT. Translated, it gives CASSVLGTGSSPLHF. The entire variable domain, with the rest obtained from reference TRBV2 and TRBJ1-6, is as follows: EPEVTQTPSHQVTQMGQEVILRCVPISNHLYFYWYRQILGQKVEFLVSFYNNEISEKSEIFDDQFSVERPDGSNFTLKIRSTKLEDSAMYFCASSVLGTGSSPLHFGNGTRLTVT.

The chain couples TRBV19 to TRBJ1-1; D is uncertain. Germline CDR1 and CDR2: LNHDA and SQIVND (reference sequence). The CDR3 consists of 13 residues. V lost 5 bases and J lost 2, with 9 bases in between. As DNA, the CDR3 is TGTGCCAGTAGTGTAGGGAGCAACACTGAAGCTTTCTTT. Encoded protein: CASSVGSNTEAFF.

Remarks on this clone: A junction end diverges from the germline sequence, so it may reflect a read error. This chain joins TRBV2 and TRBJ2-7; a weak D match, TRBD1 (6 bases). CDR1 and CDR2 (germline): SNHLY, FYNNEI. The CDR3 length is 12 residues. The CDR3 loop reads CASSRGDIRFSF. The CDR3 coding sequence is TGTGCCAGCAGCAGAGGGGACATCAGGTTTAGCTTC.

The chain carries TRBV5-1 and TRBJ1-1; 7 bases map to TRBD1. The CDR3 spans 15 residues. In germline, CDR1 is SGHRS, CDR2 YFSETQ. V was clipped by 0 bases and J by 4 bases; unmatched bases: 6. In DNA, the CDR3 is TGCGCCAGCAGCTTGGCCGGACAGGTCGGCACTGAAGCTTTCTTT. It encodes CASSLAGQVGTEAFF. The variable domain in full, with the rest retrieved from reference TRBV5-1 and TRBJ1-1, is KAGVTQTPRYLIKTRGQQVTLSCSPISGHRSVSWYQQTPGQGLQFLFEYFSETQRNKGNFPGRFSGRQFSNSRSEMNVSTLELGDSALYLCASSLAGQVGTEAFFGQGTRLTVV.

The chain is built from TRBV5-5 and TRBJ1-3; no definite D call. This CDR3 has 14 amino acids. Germline CDR1 and CDR2: SGHKS and YYEKEE (reference sequence). The ends were cut back, 0 bases at V and 3 bases at J, with 7 bases in the middle. The CDR3 is CASSLERVGNTIYF. The CDR3 DNA reads as TGTGCCAGCAGCTTGGAGAGGGTTGGAAACACCATATATTTT.